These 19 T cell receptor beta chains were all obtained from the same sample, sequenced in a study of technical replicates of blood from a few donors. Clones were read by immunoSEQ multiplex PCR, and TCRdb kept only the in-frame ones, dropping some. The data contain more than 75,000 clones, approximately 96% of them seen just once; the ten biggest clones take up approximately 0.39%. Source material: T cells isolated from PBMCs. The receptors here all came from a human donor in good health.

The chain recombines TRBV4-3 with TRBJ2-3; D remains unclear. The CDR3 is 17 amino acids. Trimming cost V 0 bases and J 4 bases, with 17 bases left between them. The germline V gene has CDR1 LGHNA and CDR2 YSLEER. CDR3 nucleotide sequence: TGCGCCAGCAGCCAAGAAGCCCTACCGCTCCGGGCAGATACGCAGTATTTT. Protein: CASSQEALPLRADTQYF.

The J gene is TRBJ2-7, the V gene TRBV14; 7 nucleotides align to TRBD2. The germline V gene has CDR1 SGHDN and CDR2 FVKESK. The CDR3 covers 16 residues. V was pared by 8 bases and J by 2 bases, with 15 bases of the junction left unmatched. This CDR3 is CASAPYGRTKTYEQYF. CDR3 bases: TGTGCCAGCGCCCCATACGGGAGGACTAAGACCTACGAGCAGTACTTC.

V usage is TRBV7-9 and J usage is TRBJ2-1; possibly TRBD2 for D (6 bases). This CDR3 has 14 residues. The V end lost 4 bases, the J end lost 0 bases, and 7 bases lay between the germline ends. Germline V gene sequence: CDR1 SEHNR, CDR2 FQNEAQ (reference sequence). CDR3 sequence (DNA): TGTGCCAGCAGCTCCGGGAGCTCCTACAATGAGCAGTTCTTC. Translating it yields CASSSGSSYNEQFF.

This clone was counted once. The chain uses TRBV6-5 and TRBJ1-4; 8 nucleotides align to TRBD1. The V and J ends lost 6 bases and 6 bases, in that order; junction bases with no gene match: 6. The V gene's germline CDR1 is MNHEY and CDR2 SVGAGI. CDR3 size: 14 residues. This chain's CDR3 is CASSLTGEDEKLFF. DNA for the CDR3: TGTGCCAGCAGCTTGACAGGGGAGGATGAAAAACTGTTTTTT.

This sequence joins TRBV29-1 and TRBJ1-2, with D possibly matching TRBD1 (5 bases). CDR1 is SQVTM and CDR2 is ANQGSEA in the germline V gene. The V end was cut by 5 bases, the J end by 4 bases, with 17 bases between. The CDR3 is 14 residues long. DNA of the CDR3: TGCAGCGTTTGGTATATGACAGAAGGCTATGGCTACACCTTC. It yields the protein CSVWYMTEGYGYTF.

The CDR3 region is CASSGPIAGEKTNSGANVLTF. CDR3 nucleotide sequence: TGTGCCAGCAGCGGACCCATAGCGGGAGAAAAAACGAACTCTGGGGCCAACGTCCTGACTTTC. The J gene is TRBJ2-6, the V gene TRBV9; 9 nucleotides align to TRBD2. The CDR3 contains 21 residues. Per germline, CDR1 SGDLS and CDR2 YYNGEE. With 3 bases clipped from V and 0 bases from J, the junction kept 16 bases outside the gene matches.

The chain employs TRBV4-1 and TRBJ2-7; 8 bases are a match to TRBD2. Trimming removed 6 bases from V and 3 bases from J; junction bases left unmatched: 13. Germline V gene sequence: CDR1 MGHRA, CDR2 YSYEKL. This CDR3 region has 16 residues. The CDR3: CASSPLWGLGLYEQYF. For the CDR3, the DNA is TGCGCCAGCAGTCCGCTGTGGGGACTAGGCCTCTACGAGCAGTACTTC.

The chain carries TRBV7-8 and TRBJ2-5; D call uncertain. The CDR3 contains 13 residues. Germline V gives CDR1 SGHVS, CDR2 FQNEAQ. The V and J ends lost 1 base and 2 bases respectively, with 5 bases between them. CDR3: CASSLGRQETQYF. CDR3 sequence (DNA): TGTGCCAGCAGCTTAGGCAGACAAGAGACCCAGTACTTC.

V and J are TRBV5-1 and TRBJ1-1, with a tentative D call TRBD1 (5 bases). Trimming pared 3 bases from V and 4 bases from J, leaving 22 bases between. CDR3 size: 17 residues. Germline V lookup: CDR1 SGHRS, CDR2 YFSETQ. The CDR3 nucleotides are TGCGCCAGCAGCTCGAGTAATTCAGGGCCTTCCGTCACTGAAGCTTTCTTT. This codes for CASSSSNSGPSVTEAFF. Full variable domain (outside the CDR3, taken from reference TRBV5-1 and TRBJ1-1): KAGVTQTPRYLIKTRGQQVTLSCSPISGHRSVSWYQQTPGQGLQFLFEYFSETQRNKGNFPGRFSGRQFSNSRSEMNVSTLELGDSALYLCASSSSNSGPSVTEAFFGQGTRLTVV.

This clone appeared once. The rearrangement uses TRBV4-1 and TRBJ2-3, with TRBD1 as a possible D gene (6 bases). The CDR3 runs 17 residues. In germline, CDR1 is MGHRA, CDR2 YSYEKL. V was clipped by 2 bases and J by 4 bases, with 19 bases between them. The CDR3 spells CASSQIISRGRADTQYF. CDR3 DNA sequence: TGCGCCAGCAGCCAAATAATCTCCAGGGGAAGAGCAGATACGCAGTATTTT.

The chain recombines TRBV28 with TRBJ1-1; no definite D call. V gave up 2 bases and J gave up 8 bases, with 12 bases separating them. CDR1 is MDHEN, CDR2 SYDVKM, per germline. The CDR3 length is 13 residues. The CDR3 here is CASSLLPHREAFF. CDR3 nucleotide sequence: TGTGCCAGCAGTTTACTACCTCACCGAGAAGCTTTCTTT.

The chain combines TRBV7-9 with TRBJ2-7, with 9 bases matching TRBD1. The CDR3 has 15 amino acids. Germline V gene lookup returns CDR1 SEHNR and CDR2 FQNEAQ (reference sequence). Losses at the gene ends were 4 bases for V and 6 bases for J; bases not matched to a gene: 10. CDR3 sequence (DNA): TGTGCCAGCAGCTCCCCCGGGACAGGGATTCCCGAGCAGTACTTC. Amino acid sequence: CASSSPGTGIPEQYF.

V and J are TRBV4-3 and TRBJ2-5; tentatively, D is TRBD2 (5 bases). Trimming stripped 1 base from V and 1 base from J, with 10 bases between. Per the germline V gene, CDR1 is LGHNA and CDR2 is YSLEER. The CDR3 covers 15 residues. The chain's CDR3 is CASSQGPGSQETQYF. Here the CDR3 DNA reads TGCGCCAGCAGCCAAGGTCCGGGAAGCCAAGAGACCCAGTACTTC.

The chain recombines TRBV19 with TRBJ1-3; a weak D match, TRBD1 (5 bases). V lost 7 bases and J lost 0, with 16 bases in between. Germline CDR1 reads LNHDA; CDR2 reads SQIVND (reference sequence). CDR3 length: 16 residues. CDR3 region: CASTGPQGYSGNTIYF. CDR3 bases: TGTGCCAGTACCGGCCCCCAGGGCTACTCTGGAAACACCATATATTTT.

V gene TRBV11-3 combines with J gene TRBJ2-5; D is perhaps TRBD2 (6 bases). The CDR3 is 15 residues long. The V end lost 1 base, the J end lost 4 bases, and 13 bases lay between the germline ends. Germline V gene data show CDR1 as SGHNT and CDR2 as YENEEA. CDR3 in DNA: TGTGCCAGCAGCTTAGGCTTGGACTATTTAGAGACCCAGTACTTC. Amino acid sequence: CASSLGLDYLETQYF.

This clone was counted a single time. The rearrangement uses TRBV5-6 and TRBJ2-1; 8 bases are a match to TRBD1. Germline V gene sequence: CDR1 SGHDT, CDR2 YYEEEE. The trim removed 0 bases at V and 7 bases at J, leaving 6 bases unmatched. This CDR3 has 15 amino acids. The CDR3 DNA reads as TGTGCCAGCAGCTTGGTGGACAGGGCTAGAAATGAGCAGTTCTTC. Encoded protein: CASSLVDRARNEQFF.

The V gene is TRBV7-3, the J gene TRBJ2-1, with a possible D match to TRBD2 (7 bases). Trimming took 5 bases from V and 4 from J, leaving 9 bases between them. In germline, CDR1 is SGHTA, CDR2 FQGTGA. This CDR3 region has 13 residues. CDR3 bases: TGTGCCAGCAGCGGGAGGGGGTACAATGAGCAGTTCTTC. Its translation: CASSGRGYNEQFF.

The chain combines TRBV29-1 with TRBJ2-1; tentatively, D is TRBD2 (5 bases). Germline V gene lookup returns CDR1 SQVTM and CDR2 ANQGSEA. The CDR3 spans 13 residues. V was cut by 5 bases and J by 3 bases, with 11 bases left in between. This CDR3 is CSVKSGYYNEQFF. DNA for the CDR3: TGCAGCGTTAAAAGCGGTTACTACAATGAGCAGTTCTTC.

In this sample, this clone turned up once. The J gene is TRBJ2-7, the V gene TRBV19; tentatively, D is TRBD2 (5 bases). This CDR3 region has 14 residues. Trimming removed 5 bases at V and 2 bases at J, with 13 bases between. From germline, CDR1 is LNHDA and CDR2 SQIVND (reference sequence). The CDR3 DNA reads TGTGCCAGTAGTGCTGCCGGGAAAACCTACGAGCAGTACTTC. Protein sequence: CASSAAGKTYEQYF.